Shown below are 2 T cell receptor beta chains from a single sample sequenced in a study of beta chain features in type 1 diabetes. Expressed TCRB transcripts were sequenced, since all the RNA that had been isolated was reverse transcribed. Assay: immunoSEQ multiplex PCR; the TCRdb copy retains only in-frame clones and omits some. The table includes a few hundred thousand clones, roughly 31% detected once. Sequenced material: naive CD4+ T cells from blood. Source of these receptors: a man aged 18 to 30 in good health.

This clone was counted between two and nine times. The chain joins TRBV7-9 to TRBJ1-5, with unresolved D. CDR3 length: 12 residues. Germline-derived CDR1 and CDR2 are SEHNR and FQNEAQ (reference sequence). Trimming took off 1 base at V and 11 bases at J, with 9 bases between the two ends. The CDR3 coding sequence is TGTGCCAGCAGCTTAGGACCTCGGGCCCAGCATTTT. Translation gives CASSLGPRAQHF.

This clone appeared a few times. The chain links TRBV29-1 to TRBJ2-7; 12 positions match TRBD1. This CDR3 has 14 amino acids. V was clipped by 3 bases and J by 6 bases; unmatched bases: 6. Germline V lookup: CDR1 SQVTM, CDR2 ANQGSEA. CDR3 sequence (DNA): TGCAGCGTTGATGTCGGGACAGGGGGCGCCGAGCAGTACTTC. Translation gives CSVDVGTGGAEQYF.